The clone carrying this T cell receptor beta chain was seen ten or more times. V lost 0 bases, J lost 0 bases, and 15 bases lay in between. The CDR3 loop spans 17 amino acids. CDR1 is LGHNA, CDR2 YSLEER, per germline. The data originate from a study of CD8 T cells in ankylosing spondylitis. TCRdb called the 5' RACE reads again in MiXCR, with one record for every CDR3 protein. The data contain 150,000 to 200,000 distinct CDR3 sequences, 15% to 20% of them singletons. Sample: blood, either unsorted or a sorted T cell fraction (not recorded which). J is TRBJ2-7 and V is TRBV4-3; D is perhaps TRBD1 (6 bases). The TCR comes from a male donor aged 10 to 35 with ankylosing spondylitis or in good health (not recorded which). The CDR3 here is CASSQELGALSSYEQYF. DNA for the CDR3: TGCGCCAGCAGCCAAGAATTGGGGGCCCTTAGCTCCTACGAGCAGTACTTC.